This T cell receptor beta chain was identified during a study of cytomegalovirus exposure and HLA in healthy donors. The germline CDR1 and CDR2 sequences are MNHNY and SVGAGI (reference sequence). The CDR3 consists of 14 residues. A multiplex PCR was run with 60 Vbeta primers and 13 Jbeta primers. Only in-frame clones appear in the TCRdb table, and some are missing; sequencing was by immunoSEQ multiplex PCR. The table shows 150,000 to 200,000 clones, with around 83% occurring only once. Details on this clone: The junction differs from germline at one of its ends, possibly a read error.

Source material: PBMCs. The chain is built from TRBV6-6 and TRBJ1-4; 7 bases map to TRBD1. This receptor was identified in a man in his fifties or sixties in good health and CMV-seronegative. The CDR3 loop reads CAGRGRGGNEKLFF. The CDR3 DNA reads as TGTGCCGGCAGGGGGAGGGGGGGTAATGAAAAACTGTTTTTT.